These T cell receptor beta chains were read from a single sample in a study of blood T cell repertoires in COVID-19. Here immunoSEQ multiplex PCR was the method, and the copy in TCRdb shows in-frame clones only, minus some. The sample lists about 480,000 clones, 70% to 90% occurring once. The sequencing sample was made of PBMCs or T cells enriched from blood (not recorded which). The receptor source for this set is a woman aged 40-49 years who had recovered from COVID-19. The CDR3 runs from the conserved cysteine through the conserved F or W. A D gene is named only where the DNA matches it firmly. The listing skips clone size in some rows; elsewhere it reads once, few, many or a size class.

. | . | TRBJ2-1 | TRBV4-3 | TGCGCCAGCAGCCAAGGGACTGGCGGTGGACATGAGCAGTTCTTC | CASSQGTGGGHEQFF
once | . | TRBJ2-7 | TRBV7-2 | TGTGCCAGCAGCTTATGGGACTTTTCCTACGAGCAGTACTTC | CASSLWDFSYEQYF
. | . | TRBJ1-2 | TRBV29-1 | TGCAGTTGTATGGGGGGTAGGGGCTACACCTTC | CSCMGGRGYTF
. | . | TRBJ2-7 | TRBV4-1 | TGCGCCAGCAGCCAAGGAAATCTAGCCTTACCGCACGAGCAGTACTTC | CASSQGNLALPHEQYF
. | . | TRBJ2-6 | TRBV19 | TGTGCCAGTAGTACAGGATCTGGGGCCAACGTCCTGACTTTC | CASSTGSGANVLTF
once | . | TRBJ2-1 | TRBV11-3 | TGTGCCAGCAGCTTAGAAAAGCTAGGAGAATGGTGGAATGAGCAGTTCTTC | CASSLEKLGEWWNEQFF
. | . | TRBJ1-2 | TRBV11-2 | TGTGCCAGCAGCTCCCCTTTGACAGGCTTTTACTATGGCTACACCTTC | CASSSPLTGFYYGYTF
. | . | TRBJ2-5 | TRBV4-3 | TGCGCCAGCAGCCAAGGTCACAGACAAGAGACCCAGTACTTC | CASSQGHRQETQYF
. | . | TRBJ2-7 | TRBV27 | TGTGCCAGCAGGCGGACCGTACCCGGTCTAGCGCACACGTCCTACGAGCAGTACTTC | CASRRTVPGLAHTSYEQYF
. | TRBD1 | TRBJ1-4 | TRBV4-3 | TGCGCCAGCAGCCGGGACAGGGATATGGAAAAACTGTTTTTT | CASSRDRDMEKLFF
. | . | TRBJ2-7 | TRBV18 | TGTGCCAGCTCACAAGGACAGAGAGCCTACGAGCAGTACTTC | CASSQGQRAYEQYF
few | . | TRBJ2-5 | TRBV24-1 | TGTGCCACCAGTGATTTCGGAACCGGGGGGACCCAGTACTTC | CATSDFGTGGTQYF
. | . | TRBJ1-6 | TRBV27 | TGTGCCAGCCGCGGAGGTAATTCACCCCTCCACTTT | CASRGGNSPLHF
. | . | TRBJ1-1 | TRBV12-3/TRBV12-4 | TGTGCCAGCAGTTTTCTTCTAAGCGCTGAAGCTTTCTTT | CASSFLLSAEAFF
. | . | TRBJ2-7 | TRBV10-3 | TGTGCCTCAGGGGGAGGTGGTCCCTCCTACGAGCAGTACTTC | CASGGGGPSYEQYF
. | TRBD2 | TRBJ2-3 | TRBV11-3 | TGTGCCAGCAGCTCCGGGACTAGCGGGAGAGGGGATACGCAGTATTTT | CASSSGTSGRGDTQYF
. | . | TRBJ1-5 | TRBV5-6 | TGTGGGACAGATAGCAATCAGCCCCAGCATTTT | CGTDSNQPQHF
. | . | TRBJ1-2 | TRBV7-2 | TGTGCCAGCAGCCCCTTACTGTCAGGCTATGGCTACACCTTC | CASSPLLSGYGYTF
. | . | TRBJ1-1 | TRBV19 | TGTGCCAGTAGTGGGACTTCGGCACGGAACACTGAAGCTTTCTTT | CASSGTSARNTEAFF
. | TRBD1 | TRBJ2-7 | TRBV5-1 | TGCGCCAGCAGCTCCGGGACAGGTTCGAGGGAGCAGTACTTC | CASSSGTGSREQYF
. | TRBD2 | TRBJ2-1 | TRBV5-1 | TGCGCCAGCAGCTTGGGACTAGCGGGAGGGAATGAGCAGTTCTTC | CASSLGLAGGNEQFF
. | TRBD1 | TRBJ1-2 | TRBV6-5 | TGTGCCAGCAGTTACTCGATGGGACAGGGGGCGGATGGCTACACCTTC | CASSYSMGQGADGYTF
. | TRBD1 | TRBJ1-2 | TRBV5-6 | TGTGCCAGCAGCTCCTCCGGGACAGGGGTAGTCGTCACCTTC | CASSSSGTGVVVTF
once | . | TRBJ2-5 | TRBV7-2 | TGTGCCAGCAGCCTGACCGGACATCAAGAGACCCAGTACTTC | CASSLTGHQETQYF
. | . | TRBJ1-2 | TRBV27 | TGTGCCAGCAGTTCTCCAGGGTCAGCTAACTATGGCTACACCTTC | CASSSPGSANYGYTF
. | . | TRBJ1-1 | TRBV18 | TGTGCCAGCTCACGAACAGGGAATGAAGCTTTCTTT | CASSRTGNEAFF
. | . | TRBJ2-1 | TRBV7-2 | TGTGCCAGCAGCCCGACTCTGTCCTCCTACAATGAGCAGTTCTTC | CASSPTLSSYNEQFF
. | . | TRBJ1-2 | TRBV4-2 | TGTGCCAGCAGCAAAAATCCCTCCGAGGGATATGGCTACACCTTC | CASSKNPSEGYGYTF